One sample yielded the 32 T cell receptor beta chains listed below, sequenced in a study of T-cell memory formation after mild COVID-19. TCRdb re-called the 5' RACE reads with MiXCR, one entry per CDR3 protein. The data contain 200,000 to 250,000 distinct CDR3 sequences, more than 8% of them singletons. The specimen sequenced was PBMCs or a T cell subset sorted from them (not recorded which). These receptors were collected from a young man who had mild COVID-19 (a few samples of this study predate the infection). Cell type and time point are not known.

There are many counts of this clonotype. The genes are TRBV7-8 and TRBJ1-5, with a possible D match to TRBD1 (5 bases). Trimming cost V 7 bases and J 0 bases, with 16 bases left between them. CDR3 size: 16 residues. The germline V gene has CDR1 SGHVS and CDR2 FQNEAQ. The chain's CDR3 is CASKLEGTYSNQPQHF. The CDR3 DNA follows: TGTGCCAGCAAGCTGGAGGGGACCTATAGCAATCAGCCCCAGCATTTT.

The V call is TRBV7-2, the J call TRBJ1-5; the D gene is possibly TRBD1 (6 bases). CDR1 and CDR2 from the germline V gene are SGHTA and FQGNSA. Trimming removed 3 bases at V and 5 bases at J, with 8 bases between. This CDR3 has 13 residues. The CDR3 region is CASSFNRDQPQHF. The DNA of the CDR3 is TGTGCCAGCAGCTTTAACAGGGATCAGCCCCAGCATTTT.

The CDR3 is CASCRDRQNIQYF. CDR3 bases: TGTGCCAGCTGCCGGGACAGACAGAACATTCAGTACTTC. The V and J genes are TRBV2 and TRBJ2-4; 7 nucleotides align to TRBD1. The CDR3 is 13 residues long. Trimming cost V 8 bases and J 7 bases; bases outside gene matches: 8. Looked up from germline, CDR1 is SNHLY and CDR2 is FYNNEI.

This clonotype has a handful of counts. The rearrangement joins TRBV4-3 to TRBJ1-4; no clear D gene. Trimming left V 0 bases short and J 7 bases short, with 6 bases between. In germline, CDR1 is LGHNA, CDR2 YSLEER. This CDR3 region has 13 residues. CDR3: CASSQDEGEKLFF. In DNA, the CDR3 is TGCGCCAGCAGCCAAGATGAGGGTGAAAAACTGTTTTTT.

This clonotype turned up a few times. This chain connects TRBV11-2 to TRBJ2-1; tentatively, D is TRBD1 (5 bases). The germline CDR1 and CDR2 sequences are SGHAT and FQNNGV. The CDR3 contains 15 residues. With 5 bases removed from V and 0 bases from J, the gap between germline ends came to 11 bases. The CDR3 bases are TGTGCCAGCAGCCTGACAGAGGACTCCTACAATGAGCAGTTCTTC. Protein sequence: CASSLTEDSYNEQFF. The whole variable domain, filled in from reference TRBV11-2 and TRBJ2-1, reads EAGVAQSPRYKIIEKRQSVAFWCNPISGHATLYWYQQILGQGPKLLIQFQNNGVVDDSQLPKDRFSAERLKGVDSTLKIQPAKLEDSAVYLCASSLTEDSYNEQFFGPGTRLTVL.

The chain carries TRBV4-1 and TRBJ2-3; 9 nucleotides align to TRBD2. CDR1 is MGHRA, CDR2 YSYEKL, per germline. J lost 4 bases, V lost 0 bases, and 2 bases had no gene match. This CDR3 is built from 15 residues. The CDR3 region has the DNA TGCGCCAGCAGCCAAGAAGCGGGGGGCCCAGATACGCAGTATTTT. Its translation: CASSQEAGGPDTQYF.

The chain recombines TRBV10-3 with TRBJ1-1; TRBD1 aligns across 7 bases. CDR3 size: 17 residues. Per germline, CDR1 ENHRY and CDR2 SYGVKD. V dropped 10 bases and J dropped 0; count of bases not matched to a gene: 17. The CDR3 coding sequence is TGTGCCACTCAAAACTTGTGGGGGACAGCCATGAACACTGAAGCTTTCTTT. As protein: CATQNLWGTAMNTEAFF.

This clonotype was found a few times. V is TRBV7-2 and J is TRBJ1-5; tentative D call: TRBD1 (5 bases). V shed 4 bases and J shed 6 bases, with 16 bases lying between them. Germline V gene sequence: CDR1 SGHTA, CDR2 FQGNSA. The CDR3 runs to 15 residues. The CDR3 coding sequence is TGTGCCAGCAGCTGGGGCACAACGGGGGGTCAGCCCCAGCATTTT. The encoded protein is CASSWGTTGGQPQHF. The whole variable domain, remainder taken from reference TRBV7-2 and TRBJ1-5, is GAGVSQSPSNKVTEKGKDVELRCDPISGHTALYWYRQSLGQGLEFLIYFQGNSAPDKSGLPSDRFSAERTGGSVSTLTIQRTQQEDSAVYLCASSWGTTGGQPQHFGDGTRLSIL.

V and J are TRBV4-1 and TRBJ1-1; 10 bases agree with TRBD1. The CDR3 is 15 amino acids. In germline, CDR1 is MGHRA, CDR2 YSYEKL. J gave up 1 base and V 6 bases, and 5 bases lay outside the gene matches. This CDR3 reads CASSRQGARNTEAFF. CDR3 DNA: TGCGCCAGCAGTCGACAGGGGGCCAGGAACACTGAAGCTTTCTTT.

This clonotype was seen at least ten times. The chain carries TRBV2 and TRBJ1-1; D is unresolved. The CDR3 consists of 11 residues. Germline V gene data show CDR1 as SNHLY and CDR2 as FYNNEI. V was shortened by 9 bases and J by 4 bases, with 9 bases between the two germline ends. The CDR3 nucleotides read TGTGCCAGTGGGAAAGGCACTGAAGCTTTCTTT. Encoded protein: CASGKGTEAFF.

The sample holds many counts of this clonotype. The J gene is TRBJ2-3, the V gene TRBV4-3; D is perhaps TRBD2 (5 bases). The germline V gene has CDR1 LGHNA and CDR2 YSLEER. V was pared by 0 bases and J by 10 bases, with 11 bases between. This CDR3 comprises 13 residues. The CDR3 DNA sequence: TGCGCCAGCAGCCAAGATCCCACTAGTGCGCAGTATTTT. It yields the protein CASSQDPTSAQYF.

This clonotype was seen a handful of times. This chain uses TRBV4-1 with TRBJ2-2; a weak D match, TRBD2 (6 bases). V lost 4 bases and J 3 bases, leaving 15 bases between the germline ends. Germline V gene sequence: CDR1 MGHRA, CDR2 YSYEKL. The CDR3 covers 16 residues. CDR3 loop: CASSRFSGGDTGELFF. CDR3 bases: TGCGCCAGCAGCCGCTTCTCTGGAGGGGACACCGGGGAGCTGTTTTTT.

This chain uses TRBV7-3 with TRBJ2-5; D gene unclear. CDR3 size: 15 residues. V shed 2 bases and J shed 6 bases, with 16 bases lying between them. In germline, CDR1 is SGHTA, CDR2 FQGTGA. In DNA, the CDR3 is TGTGCCAGCAGCTTAGGCGGTTTCGTCGGGCAGACCCAGTACTTC. Translating gives CASSLGGFVGQTQYF.

This clonotype appeared a few times. The rearrangement links TRBV10-3 to TRBJ2-5, with TRBD1 matching 11 bases. V was clipped by 6 bases and J by 4 bases; unmatched bases: 10. The CDR3 contains 16 residues. CDR1 is ENHRY and CDR2 is SYGVKD in the germline V gene. Written as DNA, the CDR3 is TGTGCCATCAGCCACTCCGGGACAGGGGGTTCAGAGACCCAGTACTTC. It yields the protein CAISHSGTGGSETQYF.

This clonotype was seen a few times. The chain couples TRBV5-1 to TRBJ2-7, with TRBD1 matching 8 bases. J was trimmed by 7 bases and V by 0 bases; bases with no gene match: 3. This CDR3 comprises 13 residues. Germline CDR1 and CDR2: SGHRS and YFSETQ. CDR3 coding DNA: TGCGCCAGCAGCTTGGGGGACAGGTCGGAGCAGTACTTC. As protein: CASSLGDRSEQYF.

This clonotype was picked up a small number of times. The gene calls are TRBV20-1 and TRBJ2-7, with TRBD1 as a possible D gene (6 bases). The ends were cut back, 4 bases at V and 2 bases at J, with 12 bases in the middle. Germline V gene sequence: CDR1 DFQATT, CDR2 SNEGSKA (reference sequence). The CDR3 extends over 13 amino acids. CDR3 in amino acids: CSATNRDPYEQYF. DNA for the CDR3: TGCAGTGCTACTAACAGGGACCCCTACGAGCAGTACTTC.

This clonotype has only a few counts. The chain has TRBV2 and TRBJ1-5; D is undetermined. The CDR3 extends over 14 amino acids. Trimming cost V 3 bases and J 7 bases, with 13 bases left between them. The germline V gene has CDR1 SNHLY and CDR2 FYNNEI. CDR3 coding DNA: TGTGCCAGCAGTGATTTGTACTCCGGGCAGCCCCAGCATTTT. The encoded protein is CASSDLYSGQPQHF.

This clonotype has more than one count but fewer than ten. The rearrangement links TRBV30 to TRBJ1-2; TRBD1 might be the D (5 bases). Germline V CDR1 and CDR2: GTSNPN, SVGIG (reference sequence). The CDR3 length is 12 residues. Trimming took 2 bases from V and 4 from J, leaving 8 bases between them. The CDR3 nucleotides read TGTGCCTGGAGTCGGGACGGCTATGGCTACACCTTC. It encodes CAWSRDGYGYTF.

This clonotype was picked up a small number of times. The chain employs TRBV2 and TRBJ2-7; D is undetermined. The germline CDR1 and CDR2 sequences are SNHLY and FYNNEI. V was cut by 6 bases and J by 4 bases, with 13 bases left in between. The CDR3 has 13 residues. The CDR3 loop reads CASRAAMGYEQYV. The CDR3 nucleotides read TGTGCCAGCAGAGCCGCAATGGGTTACGAGCAGTACGTC.

The sample holds a few counts of this clonotype. The rearrangement joins TRBV7-2 to TRBJ2-7; TRBD1 matches 9 bases. The CDR3 contains 15 residues. Germline V lookup: CDR1 SGHTA, CDR2 FQGNSA. With V trimmed by 2 bases and J by 3 bases, 5 bases remained unmatched. Here the CDR3 DNA reads TGTGCCAGCAGCTTAAGGACAGGGGTTATCTACGAGCAGTACGTC. Translating gives CASSLRTGVIYEQYV.

This chain uses TRBV12-3 or TRBV12-4 with TRBJ2-6, with D uncertain. V was trimmed by 6 bases and J by 3 bases, leaving 9 bases between them. This CDR3 is 14 amino acids long. For the CDR3, the DNA is TGTGCCAGCAGAGGATCTAGTGGGGCCAACGTCCTGACTTTC. Residues: CASRGSSGANVLTF.

This clonotype was detected only a few times. This chain joins TRBV28 and TRBJ2-2, with a possible D match to TRBD2 (5 bases). Trimming stripped 5 bases from V and 1 base from J, with 14 bases between. This CDR3 spans 16 amino acids. From germline, CDR1 is MDHEN and CDR2 SYDVKM. DNA for the CDR3: TGTGCCAGCAGTAACGTCCGGGATCTGAACACCGGGGAGCTGTTTTTT. Protein product: CASSNVRDLNTGELFF.

This clonotype is a singleton in its sample. The V call is TRBV14, the J call TRBJ1-4; no definite D call. The CDR3 spans 14 residues. CDR1 is SGHDN and CDR2 is FVKESK in the germline V gene. V was shortened by 2 bases and J by 11 bases, with 15 bases between the two germline ends. In DNA, the CDR3 is TGTGCCAGCAGCCAAATTGAGGACGGCGTGAAACTGTTTTTT. Amino acid sequence: CASSQIEDGVKLFF. Combining the CDR3 with reference TRBV14 and TRBJ1-4 gives the whole variable domain EAGVTQFPSHSVIEKGQTVTLRCDPISGHDNLYWYRRVMGKEIKFLLHFVKESKQDESGMPNNRFLAERTGGTYSTLKVQPAELEDSGVYFCASSQIEDGVKLFFGSGTQLSVL.

This sequence joins TRBV9 and TRBJ1-2, with 7 bases identical to TRBD1. V lost 1 base and J lost 3; bases outside the gene matches: 9. The CDR3 extends over 16 amino acids. Germline V lookup: CDR1 SGDLS, CDR2 YYNGEE. The CDR3 nucleotides are TGTGCCAGCAGCGTATCCCGGGACAGTGGGGACTATGGCTACACCTTC. It is translated as CASSVSRDSGDYGYTF.

The chain uses TRBV7-2 and TRBJ1-1, with D possibly being TRBD1 (5 bases). V gave up 5 bases and J gave up 7 bases, with 20 bases separating them. This CDR3 region has 15 residues. Per germline, CDR1 SGHTA and CDR2 FQGNSA. The DNA of the CDR3 is TGTGCCAGCAGCCCACGCAGGGTGTCCCCGCGTGAAGCTTTCTTT. Translation gives CASSPRRVSPREAFF.

V usage is TRBV6-5 and J usage is TRBJ1-1; 7 bases are shared with TRBD1. Germline-derived CDR1 and CDR2 are MNHEY and SVGAGI. This CDR3 is built from 13 residues. V gave up 8 bases and J gave up 6 bases; unmatched junction bases: 9. The CDR3 region has the DNA TGTGCCAGCCATCGACAGGGACGGGCTGAAGCTTTCTTT. Protein: CASHRQGRAEAFF.

This clonotype was detected a few times. The rearrangement links TRBV2 to TRBJ1-5; D is unclear. The ends were cut back, 7 bases at V and 0 bases at J, with 10 bases in the middle. From germline, CDR1 is SNHLY and CDR2 FYNNEI. CDR3 size: 14 residues. The CDR3 DNA reads TGTGCCAGCACGGGAAGCATTAGCAATCAGCCCCAGCATTTT. It is translated as CASTGSISNQPQHF.

This clonotype was observed a few times. V usage is TRBV12-3 or TRBV12-4 and J usage is TRBJ2-3; the D gene is possibly TRBD1 (6 bases). This CDR3 is built from 13 residues. V shed 6 bases and J shed 4 bases, with 11 bases lying between them. In DNA form, the CDR3 reads TGTGCCAGCAGGCCTGGGACATCAGATACGCAGTATTTT. It specifies CASRPGTSDTQYF.

The V call is TRBV30, the J call TRBJ1-2, with TRBD1 matching over 7 bases. The CDR3 extends over 12 amino acids. Unmatched junction bases numbered 8, after V lost 7 bases and J lost 6 bases. Per the germline V gene, CDR1 is GTSNPN and CDR2 is SVGIG (reference sequence). In DNA, the CDR3 is TGTGCCTTCTCGGGACAGAGACATGGCTACACCTTC. Its translation: CAFSGQRHGYTF. The full variable domain, with the rest looked up from reference TRBV30 and TRBJ1-2, is SQTIHQWPATLVQPVGSPLSLECTVEGTSNPNLYWYRQAAGRGLQLLFYSVGIGQISSEVPQNLSASRPQDRQFILSSKKLLLSDSGFYLCAFSGQRHGYTFGSGTRLTVV.

This clonotype was counted ten times or more. The chain carries TRBV24-1 and TRBJ2-2; D gene uncertain. The CDR3 contains 13 residues. Germline V gene lookup returns CDR1 KGHDR and CDR2 SFDVKD. V was cut by 12 bases and J by 3 bases, with 13 bases left in between. The CDR3 sequence: CAVRETYTGELFF. CDR3 bases: TGTGCCGTAAGAGAAACTTACACCGGGGAGCTGTTTTTT.

This clonotype was counted between two and nine times. V is TRBV4-3 and J is TRBJ2-3; 9 nucleotides align to TRBD1. Looked up from germline, CDR1 is LGHNA and CDR2 is YSLEER. The J segment lost 4 bases and the V segment lost 3 bases, leaving 11 bases of the junction unmatched. The CDR3 has 17 amino acids. CDR3 sequence: CASSQETGGLGADTQYF. The CDR3 nucleotides are TGCGCCAGCAGCCAGGAGACAGGGGGTCTGGGCGCAGATACGCAGTATTTT.

This clonotype was picked up many times. This chain links TRBV5-6 with TRBJ1-1; maybe TRBD1 (5 bases). V lost 4 bases and J lost 8, with 24 bases in between. Germline CDR1 SGHDT, CDR2 YYEEEE. This CDR3 has 16 residues. CDR3 residues: CASSPWPAGQTFEAFF. The CDR3 nucleotides are TGTGCCAGCAGCCCTTGGCCGGCAGGGCAGACTTTCGAAGCTTTCTTT.